These T cell receptor beta chains were read from a single sample in a study of T cell responses to AZD1222 COVID-19 vaccine. This table comes from immunoSEQ multiplex PCR, and its TCRdb copy is limited to in-frame clones, with some not included. Among roughly 130,000 clones listed, around 90% were seen once. Source: peripheral blood, taken 28 days after the second AZD1222 dose. The receptors derive from an adult who received the AZD1222 COVID-19 vaccine. Both conserved end residues are part of each CDR3. Fields, in order: clone size, CDR3 length, J gene, V gene, D gene, CDR3 DNA, CDR3 protein. A D gene is named only where the DNA matches it firmly. The listing skips clone size in some rows; elsewhere it reads once, few, many or a size class.

>-|14|TRBJ1-2|TRBV5-8|-
TGTGCCAGCAGCTCCGACGACCGCAACTATGGCTACACCTTC
CASSSDDRNYGYTF
>-|13|TRBJ1-6|TRBV7-9|-
TGTGCCGCGGAAGGGTCCTATAATTCACCCCTCCACTTT
CAAEGSYNSPLHF
>-|12|TRBJ1-5|TRBV28|-
TGTGCCAGCAGTTTATATATTCAGCCCCAGCATTTT
CASSLYIQPQHF
>-|15|TRBJ2-7|TRBV10-3|-
TGTGCCATCAGTGCCCCTGACAACCCTCCCTACGAGCAGTACTTC
CAISAPDNPPYEQYF
>-|13|TRBJ1-5|TRBV2|-
TGTGCCAGCAGAGCCGGGACAAATCAGCCCCAGCATTTT
CASRAGTNQPQHF
>-|14|TRBJ2-7|TRBV27|TRBD1
TGTGCCAGCACCGCGACAGGGGCTACGCGGGAGCAGTACTTC
CASTATGATREQYF
>-|14|TRBJ1-3|TRBV7-2|-
TGTGCCAGCAGCAAAGGTTGGCCTGGAAACACCATATATTTT
CASSKGWPGNTIYF
>-|13|TRBJ2-5|TRBV6-5|-
TGTGCCAGCAGTAGACATGGGGCAGAGACCCAGTACTTC
CASSRHGAETQYF
>few|14|TRBJ2-1|TRBV7-3|-
TGTGCCAGCAGCTTAACTGGGGGGTTCAATGAGCAGTTCTTC
CASSLTGGFNEQFF
>once|14|TRBJ2-2|TRBV24-1|-
TGTGCCACCAGTGCCAGGTGGAACACCGGGGAGCTGTTTTTT
CATSARWNTGELFF
>-|15|TRBJ2-3|TRBV18|-
TGTGCCAGCTCACCCTTTAGCGGTAGCACAGATACGCAGTATTTT
CASSPFSGSTDTQYF
>-|14|TRBJ1-5|TRBV28|-
TGTGCCAGCAGGACGGGGAATAGCAATCAGCCCCAGCATTTT
CASRTGNSNQPQHF
>-|14|TRBJ1-4|TRBV6-2/TRBV6-3|-
TGTGCCAGCAGTTGGACGGCAACTAATGAAAAACTGTTTTTT
CASSWTATNEKLFF
>once|15|TRBJ1-4|TRBV5-1|-
TGCGCCAGCAGCATACTAGGGACGGGTAATGAAAAACTGTTTTTT
CASSILGTGNEKLFF